A single sample gave rise to the 19 T cell receptor beta chains below, sequenced in a study of T cell responses to AZD1222 COVID-19 vaccine. Only in-frame clones appear in the TCRdb table, and some are missing; sequencing was by immunoSEQ multiplex PCR. This sample yields about 160,000 clones, of which around 90% are seen a single time; under 2.5% belongs to the top ten. The sequences come from peripheral blood, collected on day 0 of AZD1222 vaccination. All receptors come from an adult in good health.

The chain has TRBV5-8 and TRBJ1-1; D not resolved. The CDR3 length is 14 residues. The V gene's germline CDR1 is SGHTS and CDR2 YDEGEE. V gave up 1 base and J gave up 1 base, with 8 bases separating them. The CDR3 region is CASSLLHQNTEAFF. CDR3 coding DNA: TGTGCCAGCAGCTTGTTACACCAGAACACTGAAGCTTTCTTT. Looking up the rest from reference TRBV5-8 and TRBJ1-1 gives the full variable domain: EAGVTQSPTHLIKTRGQQATLRCSPISGHTSVYWYQQALGLGLQFLLWYDEGEERNRGNFPPRFSGRQFPNYSSELNVNALELEDSALYLCASSLLHQNTEAFFGQGTRLTVV.

V and J are TRBV3-1 (or the pseudogene TRBV3-2) and TRBJ1-4; 8 bases are shared with TRBD1. The CDR3 runs to 15 residues. Per the germline V gene, CDR1 is LGHDT and CDR2 is YNNKEL (reference sequence). The trim removed 2 bases at V and 5 bases at J, leaving 4 bases unmatched. Written as DNA, the CDR3 is TGTGCCAGCAGCCAACCGACAGGGGACAATGAAAAACTGTTTTTT. Encoded protein: CASSQPTGDNEKLFF.

This chain connects TRBV25-1 to TRBJ2-7; D gene ambiguous. The V end was cut by 8 bases, the J end by 2 bases, with 10 bases between. The CDR3 runs to 12 residues. Germline V gene sequence: CDR1 MGHDK, CDR2 SYGVNS. CDR3 sequence reads: CASRLTAYEQYF. DNA of the CDR3: TGTGCCAGCCGCCTAACGGCCTACGAGCAGTACTTC.

The chain is built from TRBV5-5 and TRBJ1-1; D is unclear. CDR1 SGHKS and CDR2 YYEKEE come from the germline V gene (reference sequence). The CDR3 is made up of 14 amino acids. Trimming pared 4 bases from V and 1 base from J, leaving 11 bases between. The CDR3 spells CASSPEGRNTEAFF. The CDR3 nucleotides are TGTGCCAGCAGCCCGGAGGGCAGGAACACTGAAGCTTTCTTT.

This clone came up once. The chain combines TRBV6-5 with TRBJ1-1; no firm D call. V gave up 5 bases and J gave up 11 bases, with 18 bases separating them. The CDR3 loop spans 13 amino acids. Looked up from germline, CDR1 is MNHEY and CDR2 is SVGAGI. The CDR3 spells CASSIRRGGFAFF. In DNA form, the CDR3 reads TGTGCCAGCAGTATACGTCGGGGAGGTTTCGCTTTCTTT.

The rearrangement uses TRBV7-9 and TRBJ2-5, with D perhaps TRBD1 (7 bases). CDR3 length: 14 amino acids. From germline, CDR1 is SEHNR and CDR2 FQNEAQ (reference sequence). The germline V and J ends were trimmed by 5 bases and 4 bases, with 14 bases remaining between them. CDR3 amino acids: CASSDAGGGETQYF. CDR3 sequence (DNA): TGTGCCAGCAGCGACGCAGGGGGAGGAGAGACCCAGTACTTC.

The V and J genes are TRBV29-1 and TRBJ1-4, with D possibly being TRBD1 (5 bases). The V gene lost 7 bases and the J gene lost 4 bases, with 10 bases spanning the gap. The CDR3 contains 12 residues. Germline V gene lookup returns CDR1 SQVTM and CDR2 ANQGSEA. The DNA of the CDR3 is TGCAGCGGCCGGGGGGATAATGAAAAACTGTTTTTT. The encoded protein is CSGRGDNEKLFF.

This sequence joins TRBV5-4 and TRBJ1-1; TRBD1 aligns across 7 bases. The germline V gene encodes CDR1 SGHNT and CDR2 YYREEE (reference sequence). There are 13 residues in the CDR3. V dropped 0 bases and J dropped 6; count of bases not matched to a gene: 2. CDR3 protein: CASSLDRGAEAFF. The CDR3, as DNA: TGTGCCAGCAGCTTGGACAGGGGCGCTGAAGCTTTCTTT. Full variable domain (missing parts from reference TRBV5-4 and TRBJ1-1): ETGVTQSPTHLIKTRGQQVTLRCSSQSGHNTVSWYQQALGQGPQFIFQYYREEENGRGNFPPRFSGLQFPNYSSELNVNALELDDSALYLCASSLDRGAEAFFGQGTRLTVV.

The rearrangement joins TRBV30 to TRBJ1-2, with TRBD1 matching 10 bases. With 2 bases clipped from V and 8 bases from J, the junction kept 14 bases outside the gene matches. Per germline, CDR1 GTSNPN and CDR2 SVGIG (reference sequence). This CDR3 is 16 amino acids long. Written as DNA, the CDR3 is TGTGCCTGGAGTTGGGGCACCGGGACAGGGGTAAAAGGCTACACCTTC. The encoded protein is CAWSWGTGTGVKGYTF.

This chain joins TRBV11-3 and TRBJ2-3; 11 bases agree with TRBD2. J was trimmed by 3 bases and V by 0 bases; bases with no gene match: 8. Germline CDR1 and CDR2: SGHNT and YENEEA. This CDR3 is 18 amino acids long. The DNA of the CDR3 is TGTGCCAGCAGCTTAGACTATGGGCTAGCGGGAGGTACAGATACGCAGTATTTT. It yields the protein CASSLDYGLAGGTDTQYF.

The gene calls are TRBV12-3 or TRBV12-4 and TRBJ1-1, with a weak D call TRBD1 (5 bases). CDR3 size: 12 residues. V shed 6 bases and J shed 5 bases, with 10 bases lying between them. CDR3 in DNA: TGTGCCAGCAGACACGGGGGGACTGAAGCTTTCTTT. As protein: CASRHGGTEAFF.

CDR3 in amino acids: CASGGEGRNEKLFF. CDR3 DNA: TGTGCCAGCGGGGGGGAGGGCAGGAATGAAAAACTGTTTTTT. The gene calls are TRBV28 and TRBJ1-4; D possibly corresponds to TRBD1 (5 bases). The CDR3 spans 14 residues. Trimming left V 8 bases short and J 5 bases short, with 15 bases between. Germline CDR1 reads MDHEN; CDR2 reads SYDVKM.

The chain employs TRBV7-8 and TRBJ2-7; D not certain. Trimming pared 5 bases from V and 3 bases from J, leaving 11 bases between. The CDR3 is made up of 13 amino acids. Germline-derived CDR1 and CDR2 are SGHVS and FQNEAQ. The chain's CDR3 is CASSPSGIYEQYF. DNA of the CDR3: TGTGCCAGCAGCCCAAGTGGGATCTACGAGCAGTACTTC.

The chain links TRBV6-4 to TRBJ1-6; D call uncertain. Per the germline V gene, CDR1 is MRHNA and CDR2 is SNTAGT. The V gene lost 8 bases and the J gene lost 4 bases, with 18 bases spanning the gap. This CDR3 is 16 amino acids long. The CDR3 sequence: CASFSVGRGYNSPLHF. In DNA, the CDR3 is TGTGCCAGCTTTAGTGTAGGTCGTGGGTATAATTCACCCCTCCACTTT.

Only one count was recorded for this clone. The J gene is TRBJ2-1, the V gene TRBV27; 7 bases match TRBD1. CDR1 MNHEY and CDR2 SMNVEV come from the germline V gene (reference sequence). There are 15 residues in the CDR3. V was pared by 6 bases and J by 3 bases, with 8 bases of the junction left unmatched. CDR3 residues: CASRSIDRVYNEQFF. DNA of the CDR3: TGTGCCAGCAGATCGATCGACAGGGTCTACAATGAGCAGTTCTTC.

The chain carries TRBV19 and TRBJ1-2; a possible D gene is TRBD1 (5 bases). The V end lost 7 bases, the J end lost 3 bases, and 12 bases lay between the germline ends. The germline gives CDR1 LNHDA, CDR2 SQIVND (reference sequence). The CDR3 extends over 13 amino acids. The CDR3 loop reads CASTADKYYGYTF. The CDR3 region has the DNA TGTGCCAGTACCGCGGACAAATACTATGGCTACACCTTC. The full variable domain, its missing parts supplied by reference TRBV19 and TRBJ1-2, is DGGITQSPKYLFRKEGQNVTLSCEQNLNHDAMYWYRQDPGQGLRLIYYSQIVNDFQKGDIAEGYSVSREKKESFPLTVTSAQKNPTAFYLCASTADKYYGYTFGSGTRLTVV.

The V call is TRBV6-5, the J call TRBJ1-1, with a weak D call TRBD1 (5 bases). There are 11 residues in the CDR3. The V gene lost 11 bases and the J gene lost 6 bases, with 13 bases spanning the gap. Per the germline V gene, CDR1 is MNHEY and CDR2 is SVGAGI. The chain's CDR3 is CAGSWGAEAFF. The CDR3 nucleotides read TGTGCCGGCTCATGGGGGGCTGAAGCTTTCTTT.

The gene calls are TRBV7-2 and TRBJ2-1; D is unresolved. Trimming pared 5 bases from V and 5 bases from J, leaving 13 bases between. The CDR3 length is 14 residues. Germline values: CDR1 SGHTA, CDR2 FQGNSA. Here the CDR3 reads CASSTPAYHNEQFF. The CDR3 nucleotides are TGTGCCAGCAGCACCCCCGCCTACCACAATGAGCAGTTCTTC.

The chain recombines TRBV21-1 with TRBJ2-7; TRBD1, the D gene given by the table, was not confirmed from the DNA. TRBV21-1 is given as a pseudogene. The length of the CDR3 is 15 residues. DNA for the CDR3: TGTGCCAGCCCAGATAGGACAGGCGATTCCTACGAGCAGTACTTC. Translating gives CASPDRTGDSYEQYF.